Below are 9 T cell receptor beta chains sequenced from a single sample in a study of CD8+ T cells in alopecia areata. RNA was isolated and reverse transcribed to cDNA, the sequencing template. TCRdb keeps only in-frame clones here, not all; method: immunoSEQ multiplex PCR. The sample records some 120,000 clones, approximately 53% being singletons. The material sequenced was CD4+ T cells sorted from blood, taken at week 0. Receptor source: a human donor with alopecia areata.

The rearrangement joins TRBV19 to TRBJ2-4; 7 bases agree with TRBD1. Germline CDR1 reads LNHDA; CDR2 reads SQIVND (reference sequence). The CDR3 has 16 amino acids. The J segment lost 0 bases and the V segment lost 5 bases, leaving 7 bases of the junction unmatched. This CDR3 is CASSQEDRVAKNIQYF. The DNA of the CDR3 is TGTGCCAGTAGTCAAGAAGACAGGGTAGCCAAAAACATTCAGTACTTC.

This clone was observed a few times. This chain joins TRBV7-2 and TRBJ1-6; no clear D gene. This CDR3 region has 14 residues. Trimming shortened V by 3 bases and J by 7 bases, and 10 bases separated the two germline ends. Per germline, CDR1 SGHTA and CDR2 FQGNSA. CDR3 DNA: TGTGCCAGCAGCTTTCCTAGCTCAAATTCACCCCTCCACTTT. The encoded protein is CASSFPSSNSPLHF.

Comments on this clone: Germline and junction disagree at one end, which may indicate a read error. The chain carries TRBV6-6 and TRBJ2-2; the D gene is possibly TRBD1 (5 bases). Per germline, CDR1 MNHNY and CDR2 SVGAGI (reference sequence). The length of the CDR3 is 16 residues. The CDR3 coding sequence is TGTGCCAGCAGTCCTCTGGGGCGTGGCAACATCGGGGAGCTGTTTTTT. Its translation: CASSPLGRGNIGELFF.

This chain joins TRBV15 and TRBJ1-2; D call uncertain. V lost 5 bases and J 5 bases, leaving 15 bases between the germline ends. Germline assignment: CDR1 LNHNV and CDR2 YYDKDF (reference sequence). This CDR3 has 14 amino acids. The CDR3 DNA is TGTGCCACCAGCTCCGGGATCCTGAAGTATGGCTACACCTTC. It encodes CATSSGILKYGYTF.

The rearrangement links TRBV7-2 to TRBJ2-7, with a weak D call TRBD1 (6 bases). Trimming pared 5 bases from V and 1 base from J, leaving 12 bases between. The CDR3 length is 14 residues. The V gene's germline CDR1 is SGHTA and CDR2 FQGNSA. CDR3 DNA: TGTGCCAGCAGCGAACAGGGTTCTTCCTACGAGCAGTACTTC. Protein: CASSEQGSSYEQYF.

The V and J genes are TRBV29-1 and TRBJ2-1; D is tentatively TRBD1 or TRBD2 (6 bases each). The germline gives CDR1 SQVTM, CDR2 ANQGSEA. Trimming took off 4 bases at V and 2 bases at J, with 18 bases between the two ends. The CDR3 has 16 residues. The chain's CDR3 is CSVAMGGARTYNEQFF. The CDR3 DNA reads as TGCAGCGTTGCTATGGGGGGCGCCCGGACCTACAATGAGCAGTTCTTC.

This rearrangement joins TRBV7-3 to TRBJ2-5; TRBD1 matches 11 bases. J gave up 5 bases and V 2 bases, and 7 bases lay outside the gene matches. The germline V gene encodes CDR1 SGHTA and CDR2 FQGTGA. CDR3 size: 16 residues. The CDR3 protein is CASSLGQGALGETQYF. The CDR3 DNA reads as TGTGCCAGCAGCTTAGGACAGGGGGCGCTCGGGGAGACCCAGTACTTC.

The chain uses TRBV10-3 and TRBJ1-1, with D possibly being TRBD1 (5 bases). Germline V lookup: CDR1 ENHRY, CDR2 SYGVKD. This CDR3 contains 13 residues. With 8 bases removed from V and 6 bases from J, the gap between germline ends came to 16 bases. The CDR3 region is CAIRRDLIAEAFF. The CDR3 DNA is TGTGCCATCCGGAGGGACCTTATCGCTGAAGCTTTCTTT.

This clone has a handful of counts. The chain carries TRBV4-2 and TRBJ2-7; the D gene could be TRBD1 or TRBD2 (6 bases each). CDR1 and CDR2 from the germline V gene are LGHNA and YNFKEQ. The CDR3 spans 14 residues. V was pared by 4 bases and J by 7 bases, with 17 bases between. The CDR3, as DNA: TGTGCCAGCAGCCGCGGGGACACCGGTCGGGAGCAGTACTTC. This sequence encodes CASSRGDTGREQYF.